This T cell receptor beta chain comes out of a study of cytomegalovirus exposure and HLA in healthy donors. Study information: An early data release held tens of millions of unique TCRs from HLA-typed donors.

Researchers ran the PCR with 60 Vbeta and 13 Jbeta primers. Authors' analysis steps: Approximately 11 million shared chains were among the roughly 78 million unique TCR beta chains that a later analysis counted. Produced via immunoSEQ multiplex PCR; TCRdb's table is partial and in-frame only. The V and J calls and clone size are taken from that table; D and trimming were inferred from the DNA. The sample lists under 200,000 clones; approximately 75% were seen once. Trimming cost V 2 bases and J 2 bases; bases outside gene matches: 7. The CDR3 contains 16 residues. Germline V lookup: CDR1 SGHTA, CDR2 FQGNSA.

The sample taken for sequencing was PBMCs. The receptor was derived from a man between 50 and 59 years old in good health and CMV-seropositive. The gene calls are TRBV7-2 and TRBJ2-3; 7 bases agree with TRBD2. The CDR3 loop is CASSLWPSGPTDTQYF. The CDR3 nucleotides are TGTGCCAGCAGCTTATGGCCTAGCGGTCCCACAGATACGCAGTATTTT.